The subject of this entry is one T cell receptor beta chain. No cognate antigen has been identified for it. There are no base qualities to consult, and no much larger clone falls within one base. This sample stems from a study of T cell changes during pregnancy in multiple sclerosis (dated by TCRdb to about 2019). For the wider study: In women with multiple sclerosis, the researchers looked at how the T cell repertoire shifted as pregnancy progressed.

Receptor libraries were prepared by the immunoSEQ multiplex PCR assay. TCRdb re-hosts the immuneACCESS table, in-frame sequences only. Its copies lack some clones; in the studies checked, an unresolved V gene accounts for under half of them, and the cause for the rest is not known. The sample contains 80,000 or so clones, over 85% of them found a single time. Around 0.91% of the sample belongs to the ten largest clones. The CDR3 spans 14 residues, from the cysteine through the phenylalanine. The sequence is cut down to CDR3 DNA, 42 bases in frame from base 1. V gives up 1 base and J gives up 5 bases, and the segment between their germline ends measures 11 bases. Sequences MDHEN (CDR1) and SYDVKM (CDR2) are obtained from the germline V gene.

Sample: peripheral blood, taken in the second trimester of pregnancy. The clonotype originates from a female donor in good health, enrolled as a control in a pregnancy study. In this chain, TRBV28 is recombined with TRBJ1-1, with no confidently assigned D gene. The DNA reads as follows: TGTGCCAGCAGTTTATTGAGGCTGTGGACTGAAGCTTTCTTT. Its amino acids are CASSLLRLWTEAFF.